This T cell receptor (beta chain) was captured in a study of T cells in Graves' hyperthyroidism and ophthalmopathy. Among the patients, aged 18 to 65, hyperthyroidism was newly diagnosed and had lasted under 2 months. A patient was excluded if there was uncontrolled infection, other autoimmune disease, pregnancy or lactation. CDR3 size: 14 residues. With 4 bases removed from V and 2 bases from J, the gap between germline ends came to 12 bases. Germline lookup yields CDR1 SGHNT and CDR2 YENEEA. The source material, RNA transcripts, was used to amplify TCR beta CDR3 regions. In the first-round RT-PCR of the TCR CDR3, the HTBI primer set was used. Each CDR3 protein gets one entry after TCRdb re-called the multiplex PCR reads with MiXCR. This sample has hundreds of thousands of distinct CDR3 sequences, with about 14% found just once. This clonotype came up many times. Antigen unknown. General study results and limits: Stable hyperthyroidism and ophthalmopathy were separated using 13 V-J signatures.

The chain uses TRBV11-3 and TRBJ2-7; D call uncertain. This receptor was identified in a woman aged 18-29 years with Graves' hyperthyroidism. Sequenced sample: blood. In DNA form, the CDR3 reads TGTGCCAGCAGCTCACGCTTGCGTCCCTACGAGCAGTACTTC. It encodes CASSSRLRPYEQYF.